These 10 T cell receptor beta chains share one sample of origin, sequenced in a study of OX40 agonist ivuxolimab in advanced cancers. Libraries were built with the immunoSEQ multiplex PCR assay. TCRdb re-hosts the immuneACCESS table, in-frame sequences only. Its copies lack some clones; in the studies checked, an unresolved V gene accounts for under half of them, and the cause for the rest is not known. In this sample the table shows 50,000 to 65,000 clones, 80% to 95% of which occur a single time. In total, the top ten clones hold roughly an eighth of the sample. The source was CD4+ or CD8+ T cells sorted from blood, collected in a trial of the OX40 agonist ivuxolimab. The receptors were sampled from an adult with an advanced solid tumor such as melanoma, head and neck, liver or kidney cancer.

The V and J genes are TRBV7-8 and TRBJ2-7; D is ambiguous. The ends were cut back, 5 bases at V and 3 bases at J, with 14 bases in the middle. Germline values: CDR1 SGHVS, CDR2 FQNEAQ. This CDR3 spans 14 amino acids. CDR3 residues: CASSLGPNSYEQYF. CDR3 in DNA: TGTGCCAGCAGCCTAGGGCCAAACAGCTACGAGCAGTACTTC.

The CDR3 region is CASSSYGDYEQYF. CDR3 DNA sequence: TGTGCCAGCAGTTCGTACGGAGACTACGAGCAGTACTTC. The chain uses TRBV6-5 and TRBJ2-7; unclear D gene. The V and J ends lost 4 bases and 3 bases respectively, with 10 bases between them. The V gene's germline CDR1 is MNHEY and CDR2 SVGAGI. There are 13 residues in the CDR3.

This clone was recorded once. J is TRBJ2-2 and V is TRBV6-5; D possibly corresponds to TRBD2 (6 bases). Trimming pared 2 bases from V and 6 bases from J, leaving 16 bases between. Germline V gene lookup returns CDR1 MNHEY and CDR2 SVGAGI. The CDR3 length is 16 residues. CDR3 region: CASSYQKRLVPGELFF. The CDR3 nucleotides are TGTGCCAGCAGTTACCAGAAAAGACTAGTTCCCGGGGAGCTGTTTTTT.

The genes are TRBV9 and TRBJ2-5; TRBD2 aligns across 8 bases. V was clipped by 4 bases and J by 5 bases; unmatched bases: 7. CDR3 size: 14 residues. Germline V gene sequence: CDR1 SGDLS, CDR2 YYNGEE. For the CDR3, the DNA is TGTGCCAGCAGCACCAGCGGGGGCGTGGAGACCCAGTACTTC. It translates to CASSTSGGVETQYF. The full variable domain, with the rest looked up from reference TRBV9 and TRBJ2-5, is DSGVTQTPKHLITATGQRVTLRCSPRSGDLSVYWYQQSLDQGLQFLIQYYNGEERAKGNILERFSAQQFPDLHSELNLSSLELGDSALYFCASSTSGGVETQYFGPGTRLLVL.

This rearrangement joins TRBV5-6 to TRBJ2-3; D is ambiguous. Trimming left V 0 bases short and J 4 bases short, with 6 bases between. CDR3 length equals 13 residues. Per the germline V gene, CDR1 is SGHDT and CDR2 is YYEEEE. The CDR3 loop reads CASSLVSSDTQYF. In nucleotides, the CDR3 is TGTGCCAGCAGCTTGGTGAGTTCAGATACGCAGTATTTT.

This clone showed up just a few times. The V and J genes are TRBV10-1 and TRBJ1-3; D is unclear. The CDR3 sequence is 15 residues long. Germline CDR1 reads WNHNN; CDR2 reads SYGVQD (reference sequence). V lost 0 bases, J lost 0 bases, and 6 bases lay in between. The CDR3 nucleotides are TGCGCCAGCAGTGAGTCCCATCGCTCTGGAAACACCATATATTTT. Translated: CASSESHRSGNTIYF.

The rearrangement uses TRBV11-2 and TRBJ1-5; TRBD1 matches 8 bases. This CDR3 spans 14 amino acids. J gave up 5 bases and V 5 bases, and 5 bases lay outside the gene matches. Germline loops: CDR1 SGHAT, CDR2 FQNNGV. Here the CDR3 DNA reads TGTGCCAGCAGCGTTACAGGGGGTGATCAGCCCCAGCATTTT. Amino acids: CASSVTGGDQPQHF.

This chain uses TRBV19 with TRBJ1-1, with D perhaps TRBD1 (5 bases). The V gene's germline CDR1 is LNHDA and CDR2 SQIVND (reference sequence). The CDR3 is 16 amino acids. V lost 1 base, J lost 0 bases, and 12 bases lay in between. The CDR3 nucleotides read TGTGCCAGTAGTATAGGGTGGGGCAGCATGAACACTGAAGCTTTCTTT. This gives the protein CASSIGWGSMNTEAFF.

J is TRBJ1-1 and V is TRBV10-3; perhaps TRBD1 as D (6 bases). This CDR3 comprises 14 residues. The V gene lost 5 bases and the J gene lost 4 bases, with 14 bases spanning the gap. Germline CDR1 reads ENHRY; CDR2 reads SYGVKD. The CDR3 nucleotides are TGTGCCATCAGTCCGGGGGCGGGCGGCACTGAAGCTTTCTTT. Protein: CAISPGAGGTEAFF.

This chain connects TRBV28 to TRBJ2-2; 10 bases fit TRBD2. This CDR3 has 16 residues. Per the germline V gene, CDR1 is MDHEN and CDR2 is SYDVKM. The trim removed 3 bases at V and 5 bases at J, leaving 6 bases unmatched. The chain's CDR3 is CASSFASGSGTGELFF. CDR3 DNA sequence: TGTGCCAGCAGTTTTGCTAGCGGGAGTGGAACCGGGGAGCTGTTTTTT.